The 16 T cell receptor beta chains given below trace back to one sample, sequenced in a study of OX40 agonist ivuxolimab in advanced cancers. Sequencing was performed with immunoSEQ multiplex PCR; in TCRdb, only in-frame clones are kept and a portion is missing. Of about 70,000 clones in the sample, around 88% were seen once. Sample: CD4+ or CD8+ T cells sorted from blood, taken in a trial of the OX40 agonist ivuxolimab. The origin of the receptors is an adult with an advanced solid tumor such as melanoma, head and neck, liver or kidney cancer.

The V call is TRBV7-5, the J call TRBJ2-3; the table's D call TRBD2 went unverified against the DNA. TRBV7-5 is annotated as a pseudogene. The CDR3 consists of 17 residues. CDR3 sequence reads: CARSRLGTSGFTDTQYF. DNA of the CDR3: TGTGCCAGAAGCCGACTCGGGACTAGCGGGTTCACAGATACGCAGTATTTT.

The V gene is TRBV29-1, the J gene TRBJ1-2; the D is unclear. Trimming cost V 5 bases and J 5 bases, with 18 bases left between them. There are 14 residues in the CDR3. Germline V gene data show CDR1 as SQVTM and CDR2 as ANQGSEA. The CDR3 is CSVLEFASAYGYTF. The CDR3 DNA reads TGCAGCGTTCTGGAGTTTGCGAGTGCATATGGCTACACCTTC.

The chain employs TRBV30 and TRBJ2-3; 7 bases match TRBD1. The V segment lost 1 base and the J segment 4 bases; nucleotides outside the gene matches: 11. The CDR3 is 16 residues long. Per germline, CDR1 GTSNPN and CDR2 SVGIG (reference sequence). The CDR3 DNA reads TGTGCCTGGAGTGGTGGGGTAGAGGGGGCCGCAGATACGCAGTATTTT. Its translation: CAWSGGVEGAADTQYF.

This clone has a count of ten or more. This chain's CDR3 is CASSQSGHPGYLSNQPQHF. DNA of the CDR3: TGCGCCAGCAGTCAATCGGGCCACCCCGGATATCTTAGCAATCAGCCCCAGCATTTT. The gene calls are TRBV23-1 and TRBJ1-5; D not certain. TRBV23-1 is noted as an ORF with a role that remains uncertain. The V end was cut by 0 bases, the J end by 0 bases, with 18 bases between. The CDR3 has 19 amino acids.

V and J are TRBV19 and TRBJ1-1, with 7 bases that match TRBD1. Germline V gene sequence: CDR1 LNHDA, CDR2 SQIVND (reference sequence). The V gene end was trimmed by 3 bases and the J gene end by 0 bases; junction bases not matched to a gene: 10. The CDR3 is 17 residues long. The CDR3 protein is CASSISPQGGLNTEAFF. For the CDR3, the DNA is TGTGCCAGTAGTATTTCTCCTCAAGGGGGCCTGAACACTGAAGCTTTCTTT. The whole variable domain, remainder taken from reference TRBV19 and TRBJ1-1, is DGGITQSPKYLFRKEGQNVTLSCEQNLNHDAMYWYRQDPGQGLRLIYYSQIVNDFQKGDIAEGYSVSREKKESFPLTVTSAQKNPTAFYLCASSISPQGGLNTEAFFGQGTRLTVV.

The CDR3 sequence is CASSQSGYEQYF. CDR3 sequence (DNA): TGTGCCAGCAGCCAAAGTGGGTACGAGCAGTACTTC. V and J are TRBV4-2 and TRBJ2-7, with D unresolved. Between the trimmed V and J ends, which lost 2 bases and 4 bases, there was a span of 6 bases. Per germline, CDR1 LGHNA and CDR2 YNFKEQ. The CDR3 is made up of 12 amino acids.

V and J are TRBV7-6 and TRBJ2-3; 10 positions agree with TRBD2. Germline V gene lookup returns CDR1 SGHVS and CDR2 FNYEAQ. The J segment lost 0 bases and the V segment lost 5 bases, leaving 5 bases of the junction unmatched. The CDR3 is 16 amino acids. The CDR3 coding sequence is TGTGCCAGCAGCCCGCAAGCGGGAGGGAGCACAGATACGCAGTATTTT. Protein: CASSPQAGGSTDTQYF.

The V gene is TRBV7-2, the J gene TRBJ2-3; tentative D call: TRBD2 (5 bases). Trimming stripped 1 base from V and 3 bases from J, with 14 bases between. This CDR3 contains 16 residues. Germline V gene lookup returns CDR1 SGHTA and CDR2 FQGNSA. In nucleotides, the CDR3 is TGTGCCAGCAGCTTAGGATTAGGCGGGCGAACAGATACGCAGTATTTT. Residues: CASSLGLGGRTDTQYF.

CDR3 sequence reads: CAWRRLAGSYNEQFF. In DNA, the CDR3 is TGTGCCTGGAGGCGGCTAGCGGGTTCTTACAATGAGCAGTTCTTC. The V gene is TRBV30, the J gene TRBJ2-1; 8 nucleotides align to TRBD2. V lost 3 bases, J lost 4 bases, and 8 bases stayed unmatched. The CDR3 runs 15 residues. Germline loops: CDR1 GTSNPN, CDR2 SVGIG (reference sequence).

The J gene is TRBJ1-2, the V gene TRBV19, with D possibly being TRBD1 (6 bases). Looked up from germline, CDR1 is LNHDA and CDR2 is SQIVND (reference sequence). The CDR3 runs 16 residues. Trimming took 4 bases from V and 3 from J, leaving 18 bases between them. The CDR3 here is CASSRAWRNRDYGYTF. CDR3 sequence (DNA): TGTGCCAGTAGTAGGGCTTGGCGGAACAGGGACTATGGCTACACCTTC.

V is TRBV19 and J is TRBJ1-5, with no clear D. Per germline, CDR1 LNHDA and CDR2 SQIVND (reference sequence). Between the trimmed V and J ends, which lost 3 bases and 5 bases, there was a span of 8 bases. The CDR3 extends over 13 amino acids. The CDR3 reads CASSINSYQPQHF. The CDR3, as DNA: TGTGCCAGTAGTATTAACAGTTATCAGCCCCAGCATTTT.

This chain connects TRBV9 to TRBJ1-3; D not certain. Trimming took off 0 bases at V and 9 bases at J, with 10 bases between the two ends. The CDR3 is made up of 13 amino acids. Germline loops: CDR1 SGDLS, CDR2 YYNGEE. The CDR3 loop reads CASSVEMTSTIYF. Here the CDR3 DNA reads TGTGCCAGCAGCGTAGAGATGACTTCCACCATATATTTT. Full variable domain (outside the CDR3, taken from reference TRBV9 and TRBJ1-3): DSGVTQTPKHLITATGQRVTLRCSPRSGDLSVYWYQQSLDQGLQFLIQYYNGEERAKGNILERFSAQQFPDLHSELNLSSLELGDSALYFCASSVEMTSTIYFGEGSWLTVV.

This clone was picked up one time. The chain carries TRBV9 and TRBJ1-1; TRBD1 aligns across 7 bases. Germline CDR1 is SGDLS and CDR2 is YYNGEE. CDR3 length equals 14 residues. J was trimmed by 4 bases and V by 4 bases; bases with no gene match: 7. DNA of the CDR3: TGTGCCAGCAGCACCCGTCCAGGGGGCACTGAAGCTTTCTTT. Translating it yields CASSTRPGGTEAFF.

The chain recombines TRBV27 with TRBJ1-2, with 7 bases aligning to TRBD1. In germline, CDR1 is MNHEY, CDR2 SMNVEV (reference sequence). This CDR3 contains 15 residues. The J segment lost 6 bases and the V segment lost 5 bases, leaving 12 bases of the junction unmatched. CDR3 DNA sequence: TGTGCCAGCAGTCCCTCTAGGCAGGGGGTACATGGCTACACCTTC. Protein: CASSPSRQGVHGYTF.

The V call is TRBV30, the J call TRBJ1-3; 7 bases align to TRBD1. The CDR3 is made up of 16 amino acids. CDR1 and CDR2 (germline): GTSNPN, SVGIG (reference sequence). V trimming: 2 bases; J trimming: 0 bases; junction bases outside the gene matches: 7. For the CDR3, the DNA is TGTGCCTGGAGTTTGCCGGGACAGTTCTCTGGAAACACCATATATTTT. Its translation is CAWSLPGQFSGNTIYF.

V gene TRBV7-2 combines with J gene TRBJ2-7; D gene unclear. CDR1 is SGHTA and CDR2 is FQGNSA in the germline V gene. Trimming pared 5 bases from V and 7 bases from J, leaving 18 bases between. CDR3 length: 14 amino acids. CDR3 loop: CASSGPGPTVEQYF. The DNA of the CDR3 is TGTGCCAGCAGCGGGCCGGGCCCGACTGTAGAGCAGTACTTC. The complete variable domain, with remaining parts taken from reference TRBV7-2 and TRBJ2-7, reads GAGVSQSPSNKVTEKGKDVELRCDPISGHTALYWYRQSLGQGLEFLIYFQGNSAPDKSGLPSDRFSAERTGGSVSTLTIQRTQQEDSAVYLCASSGPGPTVEQYFGPGTRLTVT.